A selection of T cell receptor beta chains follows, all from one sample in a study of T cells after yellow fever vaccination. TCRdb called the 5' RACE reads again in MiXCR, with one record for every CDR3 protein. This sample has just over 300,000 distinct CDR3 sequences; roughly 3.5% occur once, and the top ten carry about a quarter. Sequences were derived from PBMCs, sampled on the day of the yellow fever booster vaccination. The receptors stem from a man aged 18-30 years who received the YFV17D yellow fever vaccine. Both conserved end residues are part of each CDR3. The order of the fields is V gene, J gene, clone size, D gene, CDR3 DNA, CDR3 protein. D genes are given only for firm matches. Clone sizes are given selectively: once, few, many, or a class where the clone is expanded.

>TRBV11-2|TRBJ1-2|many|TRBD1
TGTGCCAGCAGCTTAGGGACAGGGGACGTTCTGAACTTC
CASSLGTGDVLNF
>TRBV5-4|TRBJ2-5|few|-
TGTGCCAGCAGCGGAGGGGGGTACCAAGAGACCCAGTACTTC
CASSGGGYQETQYF
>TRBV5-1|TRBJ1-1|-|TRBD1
TGCGCCAGCAGCTTGGCGGTCAGGGGGGAGGTGAACACTGAAGCTTTCTTT
CASSLAVRGEVNTEAFF
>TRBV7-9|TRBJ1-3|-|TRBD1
TGTGCCAGCAGCCTCGGTGACAGGGGAGGAAACACCATATATTTT
CASSLGDRGGNTIYF
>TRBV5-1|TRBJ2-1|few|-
TGCGCCAGCAGCTTGGCCCGGCAGGGCCTGGTCAATGAGCAGTTCTTC
CASSLARQGLVNEQFF
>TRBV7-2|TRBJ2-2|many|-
TGTGCCAGCAGCTTAGTAGTCAGGTTCGATGGCGGGGAGCTGTTTTTT
CASSLVVRFDGGELFF
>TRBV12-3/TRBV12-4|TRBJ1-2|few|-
TGTGCCAGCAGTTTCGTCGGGACTTATGGCTACACCTTC
CASSFVGTYGYTF
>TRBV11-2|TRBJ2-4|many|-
TGTGCCAGCAGCACCCCCCTAGCCAAAAACATTCAGTACTTC
CASSTPLAKNIQYF
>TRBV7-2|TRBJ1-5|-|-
TGTGCCAGCAGCACGGGGGGGCATCAGCCCCAGCATTTT
CASSTGGHQPQHF
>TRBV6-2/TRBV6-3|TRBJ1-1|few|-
TGTGCCAGTAACACCAGGGTCGAACGCACTGAAGCTTTCTTT
CASNTRVERTEAFF
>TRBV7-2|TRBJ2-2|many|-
TGTGCCAGCAGCTTCGGGTACACCGGGGAGCTGTTTTTT
CASSFGYTGELFF
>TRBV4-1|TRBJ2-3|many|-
TGCGCCAGCAGCCAACCCGGACGCCGGCCCGGGACTCCCTTCACAGATACGCAGTATTTT
CASSQPGRRPGTPFTDTQYF
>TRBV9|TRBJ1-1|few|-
TGTGCCAGCAGCGCAAGCCCGGTGAAAGGCACTGAAGCTTTCTTT
CASSASPVKGTEAFF
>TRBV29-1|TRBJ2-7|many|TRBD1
TGCAGCGTTACGGGACAGCAAACCTACGAGCAGTACTTC
CSVTGQQTYEQYF
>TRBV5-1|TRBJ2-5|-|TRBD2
TGCGCCAGCAGCTTGGCTGGCGGGGGGACATTCTCGTACTTC
CASSLAGGGTFSYF
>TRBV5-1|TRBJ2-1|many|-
TGCGCCAGCACCTTAAACCCAGGGAGCTACAATGAGCAGTTCTTC
CASTLNPGSYNEQFF
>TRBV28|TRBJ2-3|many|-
TGTGCCAGCAGTTTATTACAGGGAGAGCGAGATACGCAGTATTTT
CASSLLQGERDTQYF